This T cell receptor (beta chain) was captured by sequencing in a study of CD8 T cells in ankylosing spondylitis. In making TCR beta libraries, quantitative 5'-RACE with molecular barcodes was used. TCRdb re-called the 5' RACE reads through MiXCR, storing one row per CDR3 protein. The sample includes over 400,000 distinct CDR3 sequences, roughly 26% seen only once; the top ten take about 0.9%. The sample holds a few counts of this clonotype. Its antigen is as yet unknown. The CDR3 totals 14 residues. The germline V gene has CDR1 LNHNV and CDR2 YYDKDF (reference sequence). V was clipped by 5 bases and J by 0 bases, with 8 bases between them. Study-wide results and limits: A motif of 8 or 9 highly homologous TCR beta variants was seen as apparently characteristic of ankylosing spondylitis blood. Disease-associated clones were reportedly significantly overrepresented in matched ankylosing spondylitis synovial fluid. Reports of some motif variants in reactive arthritis synovial fluid and blood predate this one.

The clonotype originates from a male donor with ankylosing spondylitis. The chain links TRBV15 to TRBJ2-1, with D maybe TRBD1 (6 bases). Sequenced sample: blood, either unsorted or a sorted T cell fraction (not recorded which). Here the CDR3 DNA reads TGTGCCACCAGCCAGGGGAGCTCCTACAATGAGCAGTTCTTC. Encoded protein: CATSQGSSYNEQFF.